Listed here are 14 T cell receptor beta chains from one sample, sequenced in a study of radiotherapy plus CTLA-4 blockade in lung cancer. Sequencing was performed with immunoSEQ multiplex PCR; in TCRdb, only in-frame clones are kept and a portion is missing. The sample lists about 68,000 clones; about 80% were seen once. This material consisted of peripheral blood, taken from a patient treated with radiotherapy plus ipilimumab. Receptors were obtained from a human donor with non-small cell lung cancer who had a complete response to radiotherapy plus ipilimumab.

The V call is TRBV30, the J call TRBJ1-2; 7 bases fit TRBD1. Per germline, CDR1 GTSNPN and CDR2 SVGIG (reference sequence). The CDR3 spans 12 residues. J gave up 9 bases and V 4 bases, and 8 bases lay outside the gene matches. The CDR3, as DNA: TGTGCCTGGACCGTGGACAGGCGGTGCTACACCTTC. It encodes CAWTVDRRCYTF. Drawing the rest from reference TRBV30 and TRBJ1-2, the complete variable domain is SQTIHQWPATLVQPVGSPLSLECTVEGTSNPNLYWYRQAAGRGLQLLFYSVGIGQISSEVPQNLSASRPQDRQFILSSKKLLLSDSGFYLCAWTVDRRCYTFGSGTRLTVV.

V and J are TRBV29-1 and TRBJ1-2; D not resolved. Germline values: CDR1 SQVTM, CDR2 ANQGSEA. The CDR3 covers 13 residues. Trimming took off 4 bases at V and 4 bases at J, with 13 bases between the two ends. The CDR3: CSVAEGMGYGYTF. The CDR3 DNA sequence: TGCAGCGTTGCGGAGGGTATGGGCTATGGCTACACCTTC.

This clone was observed a few times. V usage is TRBV10-3 and J usage is TRBJ1-2; TRBD1 agrees at 11 bases. The CDR3 runs 14 residues. Germline V gene lookup returns CDR1 ENHRY and CDR2 SYGVKD. Germline trimming cut 6 bases from V and 7 bases from J; bases unmatched to any gene: 7. This chain's CDR3 is CAISHGQGASGYTF. The CDR3 DNA sequence: TGTGCCATCAGCCACGGACAGGGGGCGAGTGGCTACACCTTC.

This clone was counted a single time. The rearrangement joins TRBV6-5 to TRBJ2-7; maybe TRBD1 (5 bases). The CDR3 covers 14 residues. V dropped 2 bases and J dropped 5 bases, with 13 bases sitting between them. Germline V lookup: CDR1 MNHEY, CDR2 SVGAGI. The CDR3 coding sequence is TGTGCCAGCAGTTACCGGCAGGGCAGACACGAGCAGTACTTC. Its protein product is CASSYRQGRHEQYF.

The chain carries TRBV7-9 and TRBJ2-5, with 10 bases aligning to TRBD1. The DNA matches TRBJ2-7 better at its end, which makes the J call doubtful. CDR1 and CDR2 from the germline V gene are SEHNR and FQNEAQ (reference sequence). The CDR3 length is 13 residues. The CDR3, as DNA: TGTGCCAGCAGCTCCCGGGACAGGGGCGAGCAGTACTTC. Translation gives CASSSRDRGEQYF.

The rearrangement links TRBV2 to TRBJ2-5; 8 bases align to TRBD2. The germline V gene has CDR1 SNHLY and CDR2 FYNNEI. This CDR3 comprises 19 residues. V shed 0 bases and J 10 bases; nucleotides not matched to a gene: 22. CDR3 amino acids: CASSEARGPVAGRRVVQYF. For the CDR3, the DNA is TGTGCCAGCAGTGAAGCGCGAGGGCCTGTAGCGGGACGCCGCGTGGTCCAGTACTTC.

This clone was seen just once. V and J are TRBV30 and TRBJ2-5; either TRBD1 or TRBD2 may fit D (5 bases each). The germline V gene encodes CDR1 GTSNPN and CDR2 SVGIG (reference sequence). This CDR3 has 16 residues. Trimming shortened V by 0 bases and J by 5 bases, and 19 bases separated the two germline ends. This chain's CDR3 is CAWSVRGDLGVETQYF. The CDR3 coding sequence is TGTGCCTGGAGTGTACGAGGGGACCTGGGGGTGGAGACCCAGTACTTC.

V and J are TRBV10-2 and TRBJ1-5; possibly TRBD1 for D (5 bases). With 7 bases removed from V and 2 bases from J, the gap between germline ends came to 12 bases. Germline V CDR1 and CDR2: WSHSY, SAAADI. This CDR3 region has 14 residues. In DNA, the CDR3 is TGCGCCAGCACGCGGGGGTCAGGCAATCAGCCCCAGCATTTT. This encodes CASTRGSGNQPQHF.

The CDR3 protein is CASSFNRQGAFF. CDR3 DNA sequence: TGTGCCAGCAGTTTTAACAGGCAGGGTGCGTTCTTC. The chain joins TRBV6-1 to TRBJ2-1; a weak D match, TRBD1 (5 bases). Germline V lookup: CDR1 MNHNS, CDR2 SASEGT. The CDR3 totals 12 residues. V lost 5 bases to trimming and J lost 15 bases, with 17 bases between them.

The rearrangement uses TRBV6-1 and TRBJ1-1; D perhaps matches TRBD1 (6 bases). The germline CDR1 and CDR2 sequences are MNHNS and SASEGT. The length of the CDR3 is 15 residues. V was clipped by 6 bases and J by 5 bases, with 19 bases between them. CDR3 in amino acids: CASRVLTGYATEAFF. CDR3 nucleotides: TGTGCCAGCAGGGTTCTCACAGGGTATGCGACTGAAGCTTTCTTT.

This clone was seen a handful of times. The gene calls are TRBV28 and TRBJ1-5; weak D call: TRBD1 (5 bases). The germline gives CDR1 MDHEN, CDR2 SYDVKM. The V end lost 8 bases, the J end lost 7 bases, and 12 bases lay between the germline ends. This CDR3 contains 12 residues. The CDR3 DNA reads as TGTGCCAGCTCAGGGTCCGGACAGCCCCAGCATTTT. Translated: CASSGSGQPQHF.

This sequence joins TRBV20-1 and TRBJ1-1; maybe TRBD1 (5 bases). Germline V gene lookup returns CDR1 DFQATT and CDR2 SNEGSKA (reference sequence). Trimming stripped 6 bases from V and 4 bases from J, with 9 bases between. CDR3 size: 11 residues. The CDR3 loop is CSARQITEAFF. The CDR3, as DNA: TGCAGTGCCCGACAGATCACTGAAGCTTTCTTT.

This CDR3 reads CASRDRGTEAFF. In nucleotides, the CDR3 is TGTGCCAGCCGGGACAGGGGGACTGAAGCTTTCTTT. V and J are TRBV6-5 and TRBJ1-1, with 11 bases that match TRBD1. In germline, CDR1 is MNHEY, CDR2 SVGAGI. CDR3 length: 12 amino acids. The V segment lost 8 bases and the J segment 5 bases; nucleotides outside the gene matches: 1.

J is TRBJ1-3 and V is TRBV19; D ambiguous. The V end lost 6 bases, the J end lost 0 bases, and 21 bases lay between the germline ends. The length of the CDR3 is 18 residues. Germline values: CDR1 LNHDA, CDR2 SQIVND (reference sequence). CDR3 in DNA: TGTGCCAGTAGGCCGAAGCCAACCCGGACGACCTCTGGAAACACCATATATTTT. It codes for CASRPKPTRTTSGNTIYF.